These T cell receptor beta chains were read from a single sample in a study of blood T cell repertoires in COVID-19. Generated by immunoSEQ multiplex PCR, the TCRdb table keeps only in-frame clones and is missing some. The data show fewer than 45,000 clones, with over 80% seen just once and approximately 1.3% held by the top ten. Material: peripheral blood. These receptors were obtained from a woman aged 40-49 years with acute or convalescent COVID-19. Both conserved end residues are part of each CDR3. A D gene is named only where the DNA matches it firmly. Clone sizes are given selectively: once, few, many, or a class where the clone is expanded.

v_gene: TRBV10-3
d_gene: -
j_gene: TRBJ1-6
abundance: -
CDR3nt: TGTGCCATCACTTCGACAGCGAATTCACCCCTCCACTTT
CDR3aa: CAITSTANSPLHF

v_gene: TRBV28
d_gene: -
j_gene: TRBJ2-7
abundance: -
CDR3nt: TGTGCCAGCATCGGGGGAAAGGGGACCTACGAGCAGTACTTC
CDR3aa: CASIGGKGTYEQYF

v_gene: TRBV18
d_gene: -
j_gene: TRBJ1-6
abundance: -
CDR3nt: TGTGCCAGCTCACCAGAAGAGTATAATTCACCCCTCCACTTT
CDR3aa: CASSPEEYNSPLHF

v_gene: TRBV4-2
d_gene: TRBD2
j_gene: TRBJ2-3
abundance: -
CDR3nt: TGTGCCAGCAGCCTCGCTAGCGGGGGGGCCACAGATACGCAGTATTTT
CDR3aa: CASSLASGGATDTQYF

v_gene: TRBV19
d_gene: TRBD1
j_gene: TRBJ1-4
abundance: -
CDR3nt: TGTGCCAGTAAATCGGGGACAGTTAATGAAAAACTGTTTTTT
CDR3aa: CASKSGTVNEKLFF

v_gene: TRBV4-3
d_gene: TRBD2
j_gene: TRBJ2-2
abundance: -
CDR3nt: TGCGCCAGCAGCCAGGGTAGCGGGGTGAGCACCGGGGAGCTGTTTTTT
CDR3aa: CASSQGSGVSTGELFF

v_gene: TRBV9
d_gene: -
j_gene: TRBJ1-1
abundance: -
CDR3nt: TGTGCCAGCAGCGTTCAGACTAAAGCTTTCTTT
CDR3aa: CASSVQTKAFF

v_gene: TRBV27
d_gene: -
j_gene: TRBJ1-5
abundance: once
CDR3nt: TGTGCCAGCAGGACCCAGGGACAGCCCCAGCATTTT
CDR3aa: CASRTQGQPQHF

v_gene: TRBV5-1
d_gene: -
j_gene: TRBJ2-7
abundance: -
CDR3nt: TGCGCCAGCAGCTTTACCCCGGGGGAGGCCGCCTACGAGCAGTACTTC
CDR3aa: CASSFTPGEAAYEQYF

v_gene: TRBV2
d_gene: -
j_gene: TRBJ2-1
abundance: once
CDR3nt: TGTGCCAGCAGTGCGGGACTCTTATTAGGCAATGAGCAGTTCTTC
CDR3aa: CASSAGLLLGNEQFF

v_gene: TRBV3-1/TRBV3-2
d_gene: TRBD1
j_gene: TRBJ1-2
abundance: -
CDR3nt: TGTGCCAGCAGCCAAGTGAAGGGGGCAGGGGGCTACACCTTC
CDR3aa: CASSQVKGAGGYTF

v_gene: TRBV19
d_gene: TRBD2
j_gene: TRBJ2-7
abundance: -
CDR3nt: TGTGCCAGTAGTGCACCGGGACTAGCGGGAACCTACGAGCAGTACTTC
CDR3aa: CASSAPGLAGTYEQYF

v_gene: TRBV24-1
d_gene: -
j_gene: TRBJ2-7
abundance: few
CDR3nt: TGTGCCACCAGTGACGGCTACGAGCAGTACTTC
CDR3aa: CATSDGYEQYF

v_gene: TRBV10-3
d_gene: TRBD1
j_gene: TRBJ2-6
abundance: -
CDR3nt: TGTGCCATCAGCCCACCCGGGACAGGTCGCTCTGGGGCCAACGTCCTGACTTTC
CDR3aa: CAISPPGTGRSGANVLTF

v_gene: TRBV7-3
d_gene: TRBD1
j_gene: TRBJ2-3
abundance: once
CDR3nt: TGTGCCAGCAGCCATCAGGGGGCCGCGAGCACAGATACGCAGTATTTT
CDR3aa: CASSHQGAASTDTQYF

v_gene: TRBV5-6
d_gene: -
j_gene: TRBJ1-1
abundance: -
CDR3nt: TGTGCCAGCAGCTTGGAGACGGCGGCCACTGAAGCTTTCTTT
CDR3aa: CASSLETAATEAFF

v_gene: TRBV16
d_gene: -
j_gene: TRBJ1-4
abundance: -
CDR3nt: TGTGCCAGCAGCCAACGGTCCGCAACTAATGAAAAACTGTTTTTT
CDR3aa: CASSQRSATNEKLFF

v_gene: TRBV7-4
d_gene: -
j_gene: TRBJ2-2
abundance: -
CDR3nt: TGTGCCAGCAGCTTAGGGGGCTACACCGGGGAGCTGTTTTTT
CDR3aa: CASSLGGYTGELFF

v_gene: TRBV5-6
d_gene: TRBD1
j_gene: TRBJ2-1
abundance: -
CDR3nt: TGTGCCAGCAGCATCCGCTTGCCCGGGACAGGGGGCCATGAGCAGTTCTTC
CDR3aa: CASSIRLPGTGGHEQFF

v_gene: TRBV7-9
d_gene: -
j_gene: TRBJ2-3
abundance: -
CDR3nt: TGTGCCAGCAGCTTATCCTCTCCGGGGGTCACAGATACGCAGTATTTT
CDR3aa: CASSLSSPGVTDTQYF

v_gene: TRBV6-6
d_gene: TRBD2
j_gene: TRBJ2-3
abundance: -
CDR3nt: TGTGCCAGCAGCAAAACTAGCGGTAGCACAGATACGCAGTATTTT
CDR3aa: CASSKTSGSTDTQYF

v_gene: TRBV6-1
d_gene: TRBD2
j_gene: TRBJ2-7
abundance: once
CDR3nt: TGTGCCAGCGGAAATAGCGGGATTGTACCCTACGAGCAGTACTTC
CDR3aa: CASGNSGIVPYEQYF

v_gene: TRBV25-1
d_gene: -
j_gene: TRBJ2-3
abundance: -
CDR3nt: TGTGCCAGCAGTGAAACTGGCACAGATACGCAGTATTTT
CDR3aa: CASSETGTDTQYF

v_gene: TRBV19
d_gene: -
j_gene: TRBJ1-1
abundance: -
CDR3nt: TGTGCCAGTACTTCCGGTGGAGGGGACGCTGAAGCTTTCTTT
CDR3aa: CASTSGGGDAEAFF

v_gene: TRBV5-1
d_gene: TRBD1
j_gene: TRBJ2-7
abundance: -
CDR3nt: TGCGCCAGCAGCCAGGGACAGGGGGGCCCGGGTCGGTACTTC
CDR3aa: CASSQGQGGPGRYF

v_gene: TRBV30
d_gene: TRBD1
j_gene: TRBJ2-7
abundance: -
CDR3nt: TGTGCCTGGAGTAAAGACAGGGGGGCTCGGGAGCAGTACTTC
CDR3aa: CAWSKDRGAREQYF

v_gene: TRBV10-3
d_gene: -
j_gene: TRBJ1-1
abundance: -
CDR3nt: TGTGCCATCGGTGGGCCGGGGAACACTGAAGCTTTCTTT
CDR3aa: CAIGGPGNTEAFF

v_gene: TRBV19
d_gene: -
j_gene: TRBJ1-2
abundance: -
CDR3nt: TGTGCCAGTAGTACCCTCGGCCGACTAAACTATGGCTACACCTTC
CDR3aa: CASSTLGRLNYGYTF

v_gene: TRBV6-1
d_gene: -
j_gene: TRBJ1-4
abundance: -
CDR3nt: TGTGCCAGCAGTGAAGTTCCGACGGGGGCTAATGAAAAACTGTTTTTT
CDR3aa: CASSEVPTGANEKLFF

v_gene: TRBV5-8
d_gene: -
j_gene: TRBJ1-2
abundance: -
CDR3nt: TGTGCCAGCAGCTGGAGCTATGGCTACACCTTC
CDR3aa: CASSWSYGYTF

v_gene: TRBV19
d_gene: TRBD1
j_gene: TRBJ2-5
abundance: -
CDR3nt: TGTGCCAGTAGTACAGGGGGAGAGACCCAGTACTTC
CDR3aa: CASSTGGETQYF

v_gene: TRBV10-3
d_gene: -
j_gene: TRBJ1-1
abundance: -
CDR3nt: TGTGCCATCAGTGAGCATGTGTCCCACACTGAAGCTTTCTTT
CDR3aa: CAISEHVSHTEAFF

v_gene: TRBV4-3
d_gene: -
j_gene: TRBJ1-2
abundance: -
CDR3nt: TGCGCCAGCAGCCTTAGGTTTCGGACAGATAATGGCTACACCTTC
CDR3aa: CASSLRFRTDNGYTF

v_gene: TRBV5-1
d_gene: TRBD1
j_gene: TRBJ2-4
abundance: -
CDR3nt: TGCGCCAGCAGCATAGGGACAGGGGGCCAAAACATTCAGTACTTC
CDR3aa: CASSIGTGGQNIQYF

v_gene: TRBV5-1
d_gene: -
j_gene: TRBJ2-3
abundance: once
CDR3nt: TGCGCCAGCAGCTTGAGTCTAGGTAGCGGTGGCACAGATACGCAGTATTTT
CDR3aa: CASSLSLGSGGTDTQYF

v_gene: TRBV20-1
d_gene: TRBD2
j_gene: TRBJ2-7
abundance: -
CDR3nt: TGCAGTGCGAGTCCGGGACTAGCGGTGGACGAGCAGTACTTC
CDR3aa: CSASPGLAVDEQYF

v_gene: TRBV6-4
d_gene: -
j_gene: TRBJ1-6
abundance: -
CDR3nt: TGTGCCAGCAGTGACACATACCGGGGGGACAATTCACCCCTCCACTTT
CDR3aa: CASSDTYRGDNSPLHF

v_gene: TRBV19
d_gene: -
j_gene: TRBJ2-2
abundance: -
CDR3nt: TGTGCCAGTAGTAGCGAGCGGTCGCCCGGGGAGCTGTTTTTT
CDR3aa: CASSSERSPGELFF

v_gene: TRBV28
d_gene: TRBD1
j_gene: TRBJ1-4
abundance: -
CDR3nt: TGTGCCAGCAGTTCACCAGGGACAGGAAATGAAAAACTGTTTTTT
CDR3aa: CASSSPGTGNEKLFF

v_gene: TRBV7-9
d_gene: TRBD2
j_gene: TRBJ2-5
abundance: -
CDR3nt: TGTGCCAGCAGCTCAGACACAGGACTAGCGGAAGAGACCCAGTACTTC
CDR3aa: CASSSDTGLAEETQYF

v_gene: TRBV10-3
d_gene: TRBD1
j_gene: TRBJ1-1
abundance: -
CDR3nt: TGTGCCATCAGCTATACAGGGGAAACTGAAGCTTTCTTT
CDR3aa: CAISYTGETEAFF

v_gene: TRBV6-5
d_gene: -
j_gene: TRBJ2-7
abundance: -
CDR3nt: TGTGCCAGCAGTTACTCTAGGGGCTCCTACGAGCAGTACTTC
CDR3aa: CASSYSRGSYEQYF

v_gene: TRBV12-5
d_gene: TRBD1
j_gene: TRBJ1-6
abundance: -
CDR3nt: TGTGCTAGTGGTTTGATCCCCGGGACAGGGAATTCACCCCTCCACTTT
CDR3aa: CASGLIPGTGNSPLHF

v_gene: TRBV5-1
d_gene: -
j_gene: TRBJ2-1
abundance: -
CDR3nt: TGCGCCAGCAGCAACCCCCCGGGCGGGGGACACTACAATGAGCAGTTCTTC
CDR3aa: CASSNPPGGGHYNEQFF

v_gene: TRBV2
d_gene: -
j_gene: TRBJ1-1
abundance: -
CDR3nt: TGTGCCAGCAGTCTAATAGGGAGGGACACTGAAGCTTTCTTT
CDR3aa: CASSLIGRDTEAFF

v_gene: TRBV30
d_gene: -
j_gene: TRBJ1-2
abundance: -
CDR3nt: TGTGCCTGGAGTGTCGAAGGGGATGGCGGCTACACCTTC
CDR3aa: CAWSVEGDGGYTF

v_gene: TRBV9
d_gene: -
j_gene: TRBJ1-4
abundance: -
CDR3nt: TGTGCCAGCAGCGTACGACAGCTCTCTAATGAAAAACTGTTTTTT
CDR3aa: CASSVRQLSNEKLFF

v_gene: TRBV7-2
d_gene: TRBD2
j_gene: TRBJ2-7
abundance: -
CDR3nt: TGTGCCAGCAGCCCCGGGGGGGGCTACGAGCAGTACTTC
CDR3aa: CASSPGGGYEQYF

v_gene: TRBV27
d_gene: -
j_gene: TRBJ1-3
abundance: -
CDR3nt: TGTGCCAGCAGTCCCCACTCTGGAAACACCATATATTTT
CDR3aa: CASSPHSGNTIYF

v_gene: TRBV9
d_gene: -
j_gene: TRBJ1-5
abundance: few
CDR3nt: TGTGCCAGCAGCCCGAAAGACAGCTACAATCAGCCCCAGCATTTT
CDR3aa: CASSPKDSYNQPQHF

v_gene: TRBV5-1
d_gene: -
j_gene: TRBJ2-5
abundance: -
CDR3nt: TGCGCCAGCAGCCCGGGCGGGCTACTTGGAAGAGAGACCCAGTACTTC
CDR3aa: CASSPGGLLGRETQYF

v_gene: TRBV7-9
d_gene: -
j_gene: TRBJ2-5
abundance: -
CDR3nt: TGTGCCAGCAGCTTGACGGACAGCCAAGAGACCCAGTACTTC
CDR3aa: CASSLTDSQETQYF

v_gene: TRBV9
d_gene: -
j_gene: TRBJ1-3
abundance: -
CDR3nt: TGTGCCAGCAGCGTTTCCCGGGAGGGTGGAAACACCATATATTTT
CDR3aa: CASSVSREGGNTIYF

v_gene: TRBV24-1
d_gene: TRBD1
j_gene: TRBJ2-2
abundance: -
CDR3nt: TGTGCCACCAGTACGGACAGGTACACCGGGGAGCTGTTTTTT
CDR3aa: CATSTDRYTGELFF

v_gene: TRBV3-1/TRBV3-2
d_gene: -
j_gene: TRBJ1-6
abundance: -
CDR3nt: TGTGCCCGGGAAAAGAAACCGGGACATCGCTGGGGTCCCCTCCACTTT
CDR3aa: CAREKKPGHRWGPLHF